Below, 2 T cell receptor beta chains from the same sample are listed, as sequenced in a study of early stage breast cancer tumors. Measured with immunoSEQ multiplex PCR; TCRdb has only the in-frame clones, and not every one. The sample includes 27,000 or so clones, just under 85% of them seen just once. Sequencing used blood. These receptors were taken from a person aged 50-59 years with breast cancer.

The chain is built from TRBV15 and TRBJ1-5, with TRBD1 matching over 8 bases. CDR1 and CDR2 from the germline V gene are LNHNV and YYDKDF (reference sequence). The length of the CDR3 is 17 residues. The V segment lost 0 bases and the J segment 1 base; nucleotides outside the gene matches: 5. Written as DNA, the CDR3 is TGTGCCACCAGCAGAGATCACAGGGGGGAGAGCAATCAGCCCCAGCATTTT. Translated: CATSRDHRGESNQPQHF.

This clone was seen once. This chain uses TRBV4-3 with TRBJ2-6; perhaps TRBD2 as D (5 bases). CDR3 length: 16 amino acids. Germline assignment: CDR1 LGHNA and CDR2 YSLEER. The ends were cut back, 0 bases at V and 2 bases at J, with 8 bases in the middle. CDR3 DNA sequence: TGCGCCAGCAGCCAAGAATCCGGGGCTGGGGCCAACGTCCTGACTTTC. This sequence encodes CASSQESGAGANVLTF.